This T cell receptor (beta chain) was sequenced during a study of T cells in Graves' hyperthyroidism and ophthalmopathy. In the study overall: Staff took peripheral blood when the initial diagnosis was made, before any treatment began.

The germline V gene has CDR1 GTSNPN and CDR2 SVGIG (reference sequence). Trimming left V 5 bases short and J 2 bases short, with 13 bases between. The CDR3 loop spans 13 amino acids. This clonotype has a count of ten or more. Its specificity is unknown. In the ophthalmopathy cohort, Clinical Activity Score was at least 3, NOSPECS grade at least 4, and duration under 3 months. Amplified TCR beta CDR3 regions derived from RNA transcripts. Carried out on the TCR CDR3, a first-round RT-PCR used the HTBI primer set. TCRdb analysed the multiplex PCR reads with MiXCR anew, one entry per CDR3 protein. The table has a few hundred thousand distinct CDR3 sequences, roughly 15% seen once; the top ten hold around 20%. Study outcomes and limitations: Peripheral blood also featured most of the thyroid clonotypes expanded above 0.001. Model-based prediction identified ophthalmopathy a median 6.5 months prior to its onset.

J is TRBJ2-7 and V is TRBV30, with a tentative D call TRBD2 (5 bases). Sample: blood. The source is a woman aged 25-40 years with Graves' ophthalmopathy. The CDR3 nucleotides read TGTGCCTGGGGAAAGGACGGGACCTACGAGCAGTACTTC. Amino acid sequence: CAWGKDGTYEQYF.